This TCR beta chain originates from a study of T cell repertoires in cytomegalovirus infection. Whole-study context: Signatures in public TCR beta sequences pointed to both CMV infection and matching HLA type. Findings and caveats of the study: The study found HLA-C-restricted CMV-specific TCR beta clonotypes dominating the ex vivo response.

In TCRdb, the reads were re-called with MiXCR into one record per CDR3 protein. The sample holds roughly 720,000 distinct CDR3 sequences, less than 40% seen once. This clonotype has a count of ten or more. The antigen remains unidentified. The J segment lost 0 bases and the V segment lost 4 bases, leaving 3 bases of the junction unmatched. The germline V gene has CDR1 LNHDA and CDR2 SQIVND (reference sequence). This CDR3 has 15 amino acids. V usage is TRBV19 and J usage is TRBJ2-1; TRBD1 agrees at 7 bases. The source material was PBMCs. The origin of this receptor is a human donor in good health (CMV status not recorded). Some clones in this sample may be carry-over from other donors' samples. The CDR3 bases are TGTGCCAGTAGTAGGGGACAGAACTCCTACAATGAGCAGTTCTTC. Its protein is CASSRGQNSYNEQFF.